This T cell receptor beta chain was sequenced during a study of chemoradiotherapy in HPV16-positive cancers (dated by TCRdb to the early 2020s). In terms of the full investigation: Functional T-cell assays on cells from two HPV16-positive patients defined candidate HPV-specific T-cell clones and common TCR motifs. Next, the candidate HPV-specific TCRs and motifs were followed in TCR repertoires from 80 to 90 patients with HPV-related cancers. The study set out to ask whether T-cell immunity against the HPV oncoproteins E6 and E7 changes over the course of chemoradiotherapy and whether that immunity affects survival.

The library was built by means of the immunoSEQ multiplex PCR assay. Held by TCRdb, this immuneACCESS table contains in-frame sequences only and omits some clones. Under half of the omission traces to an unresolved V gene where checked; the cause of the rest is unknown. This sample holds under 85,000 clones; about nine tenths were observed only once. Around 3.8% of the sample belongs to the ten largest clones. Because repertoires were sampled repeatedly during chemoradiotherapy, clonal expansion in the tumor microenvironment could be followed. With regard to this clone: Its antigen remains unidentified. Per-nucleotide qualities are absent, and no much larger clonotype sits a single base away.

Points the paper makes about the study in general: In HPV16-positive patients, expansion of HPV-responsive T cells during chemoradiotherapy was found to be associated with improved recurrence-free survival. Expansion of candidate HPV-specific clones and E7-related TCR motifs was observed in the tumor microenvironment during treatment, whereas no such expansion was observed for non-HPV-specific T cells. The functional definition of HPV-specific T cells came from only a couple of HPV16-positive patients, and the survival association was reported for HPV16-positive patients.

The sequencing used blood, collected from a patient who underwent chemoradiotherapy. This TCR came from a human donor with HPV-associated anogenital cancer.

The sequenced DNA is TGTGCCAGCTACGTTGGGAACACTGAAGCTTTCTTT. It translates to CASYVGNTEAFF. The rearrangement combines TRBV6-1 with TRBJ1-1; the D gene remains uncertain. Between the V and J ends, shortened by 8 bases and 1 base respectively, the junction contains 8 bases. Inclusive of the bounding cysteine and phenylalanine, the CDR3 is 12 residues long. This entry keeps only the CDR3 DNA: 36 bases, framed from base 1. As encoded in the germline V gene, CDR1 is MNHNS while CDR2 is SASEGT.